The 28 T cell receptor beta chains below were found in one sample sequenced in a study of blood T cell repertoires in COVID-19. Clones were sequenced by immunoSEQ multiplex PCR, and TCRdb holds only the in-frame ones, with some missing. This sample yields under 110,000 clones, of which 60% to 85% are seen a single time; roughly 6.2% belongs to the top ten. Sequencing used peripheral blood. Receptors were obtained from an elderly man with COVID-19, enrolled during active disease.

This clone was detected once. The chain carries TRBV6-2 or TRBV6-3 and TRBJ2-7; 13 nucleotides line up with TRBD2. Germline CDR1 and CDR2: MNHEY and SVGEGT. The CDR3 sequence is 16 residues long. The J segment lost 3 bases and the V segment lost 0 bases, leaving 2 bases of the junction unmatched. The DNA for the CDR3 is TGTGCCAGCAGTTACTCTGGACTAGCGGGGGACTACGAGCAGTACTTC. Its protein product is CASSYSGLAGDYEQYF.

J is TRBJ1-1 and V is TRBV29-1; no clear D gene. The ends were cut back, 4 bases at V and 1 base at J, with 7 bases in the middle. The length of the CDR3 is 12 residues. Looked up from germline, CDR1 is SQVTM and CDR2 is ANQGSEA. This CDR3 reads CSVGGGNTEAFF. CDR3 nucleotide sequence: TGCAGCGTTGGCGGTGGGAACACTGAAGCTTTCTTT. Variable domain in full (rest from reference TRBV29-1 and TRBJ1-1): SAVISQKPSRDICQRGTSLTIQCQVDSQVTMMFWYRQQPGQSLTLIATANQGSEATYESGFVIDKFPISRPNLTFSTLTVSNMSPEDSSIYLCSVGGGNTEAFFGQGTRLTVV.

Many counts were recorded for this clone. V usage is TRBV7-6 and J usage is TRBJ2-1; TRBD2 matches 8 bases. Per germline, CDR1 SGHVS and CDR2 FNYEAQ. V dropped 5 bases and J dropped 2; count of bases not matched to a gene: 5. The CDR3 covers 15 residues. The CDR3 loop is CASSSGLAAYNEQFF. CDR3 DNA sequence: TGTGCCAGCAGCAGTGGACTAGCAGCCTACAATGAGCAGTTCTTC.

The genes are TRBV29-1 and TRBJ2-1, with a weak D call TRBD2 (6 bases). CDR1 and CDR2 from the germline V gene are SQVTM and ANQGSEA. The ends were cut back, 3 bases at V and 1 base at J, with 13 bases in the middle. CDR3 length equals 15 residues. This CDR3 is CSVERELQSYNEQFF. As DNA, the CDR3 is TGCAGCGTTGAGCGGGAATTACAATCCTACAATGAGCAGTTCTTC.

J is TRBJ2-3 and V is TRBV7-2, with 15 bases fitting TRBD2. Germline V CDR1 and CDR2: SGHTA, FQGNSA. The CDR3 sequence is 16 residues long. Losses at the gene ends were 4 bases for V and 6 bases for J; bases not matched to a gene: 5. CDR3 DNA sequence: TGTGCCAGCAGCTCGGGACTAGCGGGAGGTTCGGATACGCAGTATTTT. This translates into CASSSGLAGGSDTQYF.

This clone showed up just a few times. The rearrangement links TRBV20-1 to TRBJ2-1; D may be TRBD2 (5 bases). CDR1 is DFQATT, CDR2 SNEGSKA, per germline (reference sequence). The CDR3 is made up of 11 amino acids. V lost 7 bases and J lost 4, with 8 bases in between. The CDR3 loop reads CSVERYNEQFF. CDR3 nucleotide sequence: TGCAGTGTAGAGCGGTACAATGAGCAGTTCTTC.

V usage is TRBV6-6 and J usage is TRBJ2-2, with TRBD1 identical over 10 bases. The germline V gene has CDR1 MNHNY and CDR2 SVGAGI (reference sequence). The V and J ends lost 6 bases and 6 bases, in that order; junction bases with no gene match: 10. The CDR3 runs 16 residues. CDR3 in amino acids: CASSRSGTGVSGELFF. CDR3 sequence (DNA): TGTGCCAGCAGCCGATCCGGGACAGGGGTGTCCGGGGAGCTGTTTTTT.

The chain recombines TRBV9 with TRBJ2-5; 8 bases align to TRBD1. J was trimmed by 7 bases and V by 6 bases; bases with no gene match: 17. This CDR3 has 16 amino acids. Germline V CDR1 and CDR2: SGDLS, YYNGEE. This chain's CDR3 is CASTPRGQAPLGTQYF. The DNA of the CDR3 is TGTGCCAGCACCCCCCGGGGACAGGCCCCCTTAGGGACCCAGTACTTC.

The chain has TRBV16 and TRBJ1-2, with D possibly being TRBD1 (5 bases). V lost 8 bases and J lost 8, with 24 bases in between. The CDR3 totals 15 residues. Germline assignment: CDR1 KGHSY and CDR2 FQNENV. The CDR3 reads CASQGAMGAYGGYTF. The DNA of the CDR3 is TGTGCCAGCCAGGGTGCCATGGGCGCATATGGAGGCTACACCTTC. Looking up the rest from reference TRBV16 and TRBJ1-2 gives the full variable domain: GEEVAQTPKHLVRGEGQKAKLYCAPIKGHSYVFWYQQVLKNEFKFLISFQNENVFDETGMPKERFSAKCLPNSPCSLEIQATKLEDSAVYFCASQGAMGAYGGYTFGSGTRLTVV.

In its sample, this clone was seen a few times. The chain combines TRBV7-9 with TRBJ1-5; D might be TRBD1 (6 bases). Trimming shortened V by 1 base and J by 7 bases, and 11 bases separated the two germline ends. Germline V gene data show CDR1 as SEHNR and CDR2 as FQNEAQ (reference sequence). This CDR3 is built from 14 residues. As DNA, the CDR3 is TGTGCCAGCAGCTTAGGGCAGGGGAACCAGCCCCAGCATTTT. It yields the protein CASSLGQGNQPQHF.

The chain couples TRBV28 to TRBJ2-7; no clear D gene. The ends were cut back, 3 bases at V and 3 bases at J, with 3 bases in the middle. Germline CDR1 MDHEN, CDR2 SYDVKM. CDR3 length: 11 residues. The CDR3 bases are TGTGCCAGCAGTTTCCTCTACGAGCAGTACTTC. This translates into CASSFLYEQYF.

The J gene is TRBJ1-1, the V gene TRBV28, with 10 bases identical to TRBD1. Germline V gene data show CDR1 as MDHEN and CDR2 as SYDVKM. The CDR3 is 15 residues long. V gave up 8 bases and J gave up 5 bases; unmatched junction bases: 11. DNA of the CDR3: TGTGCCAGCCCCGCGTCGGGACAGGGGCCTACTGAAGCTTTCTTT. This gives the protein CASPASGQGPTEAFF.

As to this clone: A read error may produce the germline difference seen at one junction end. This chain connects TRBV6-2 or TRBV6-3 to TRBJ1-2, with D perhaps TRBD1 (6 bases). CDR1 and CDR2 (germline): MNHEY, SVGEGT. This CDR3 has 16 residues. The DNA for the CDR3 is TGTGCCAGCACTTACGGCAGGGGTTCAACTAACTATGGCTACACCTTC. Translating gives CASTYGRGSTNYGYTF.

The chain is built from TRBV29-1 and TRBJ2-1, with D perhaps TRBD2 (5 bases). CDR1 is SQVTM, CDR2 ANQGSEA, per germline. The CDR3 consists of 12 residues. The DNA of the CDR3 is TGCAGTCTTGTGAGAGGGCTAAATGAGCAGTTCTTC. Amino acid sequence: CSLVRGLNEQFF.

The rearrangement uses TRBV9 and TRBJ2-6; maybe TRBD2 (5 bases). The germline CDR1 and CDR2 sequences are SGDLS and YYNGEE. The CDR3 runs to 16 residues. V was shortened by 3 bases and J by 2 bases, with 12 bases between the two germline ends. The CDR3 DNA follows: TGTGCCAGCAGCGCGGGATTGGGGACTGGGGCCAACGTCCTGACTTTC. It codes for CASSAGLGTGANVLTF.

This sequence joins TRBV28 and TRBJ1-4; 7 bases agree with TRBD1. Per germline, CDR1 MDHEN and CDR2 SYDVKM. The CDR3 contains 18 residues. The junction had 13 bases not matched to a gene; V was cut back by 2 bases and J by 4 bases. This CDR3 is CASSLIGADRDLNEKLFF. DNA for the CDR3: TGTGCCAGCAGTTTAATTGGGGCTGACAGGGACCTTAATGAAAAACTGTTTTTT.

This clone was counted between two and nine times. The chain is built from TRBV13 and TRBJ2-7, with 15 bases fitting TRBD2. J gave up 3 bases and V 5 bases, and 5 bases lay outside the gene matches. This CDR3 is built from 16 residues. Germline lookup yields CDR1 PRHDT and CDR2 FYEKMQ (reference sequence). CDR3 coding DNA: TGTGCCAGCAGCCCGGGACTAGCGGGAGGCCTCTACGAGCAGTACTTC. Translation gives CASSPGLAGGLYEQYF.

In DNA, the CDR3 is TGTGCCAGCAGCCGTACCGGAGGGACAGGGGTTGGAGAGACCCAGTACTTC. Translating gives CASSRTGGTGVGETQYF. This sequence joins TRBV7-6 and TRBJ2-5; the match to TRBD1 covers 10 bases. This CDR3 contains 17 residues. V trimming: 5 bases; J trimming: 4 bases; junction bases outside the gene matches: 13. From germline, CDR1 is SGHVS and CDR2 FNYEAQ.

V usage is TRBV3-1 (or the pseudogene TRBV3-2) and J usage is TRBJ2-4; D gene ambiguous. Per the germline V gene, CDR1 is LGHDT and CDR2 is YNNKEL (reference sequence). The CDR3 consists of 13 residues. With 4 bases removed from V and 4 bases from J, the gap between germline ends came to 8 bases. The DNA for the CDR3 is TGTGCCAGCAGCCCCTCCCTGAAAAACATTCAGTACTTC. Translating gives CASSPSLKNIQYF.

The J gene is TRBJ2-5, the V gene TRBV27, with D possibly TRBD1 on 6 matching bases. Germline CDR1 MNHEY, CDR2 SMNVEV (reference sequence). V was cut by 6 bases and J by 7 bases, with 15 bases left in between. The CDR3 consists of 13 residues. The DNA for the CDR3 is TGTGCCAGCAGCGAACAGGGCAGCGCGACCCAGTACTTC. Translation: CASSEQGSATQYF.

As regards this clone: The junction departs from germline at one end; a sequencing error may be responsible. Other DNA sequences in this sample translate to the same CDR3. The chain is built from TRBV9 and TRBJ2-3; 9 bases agree with TRBD1. The CDR3 runs to 15 residues. The germline V gene encodes CDR1 SGDLS and CDR2 YYNGEE. CDR3: CASSAIQGAADTQYF. DNA of the CDR3: TGCGCCAGCAGCGCAATACAGGGGGCGGCAGATACGCAGTATTTT.

CDR3 coding DNA: TGCGCCAGCAGCCAAGACAGGAACACTGAAGCTTTCTTT. Translating gives CASSQDRNTEAFF. The chain combines TRBV4-3 with TRBJ1-1; no reliable D call. This CDR3 has 13 residues. The V end lost 0 bases, the J end lost 1 base, and 3 bases lay between the germline ends. CDR1 and CDR2 from the germline V gene are LGHNA and YSLEER.

This clone was counted a single time. This rearrangement joins TRBV29-1 to TRBJ1-5, with 8 nucleotides matching TRBD1. V was clipped by 5 bases and J by 7 bases; unmatched bases: 7. The CDR3 extends over 13 amino acids. The germline V gene encodes CDR1 SQVTM and CDR2 ANQGSEA. The CDR3 region is CSVSTGGQQPQHF. The CDR3 DNA sequence: TGCAGCGTTTCCACAGGGGGACAACAGCCCCAGCATTTT.

The chain joins TRBV9 to TRBJ2-7, with D perhaps matching TRBD2 (5 bases). This CDR3 comprises 15 residues. Trimming pared 0 bases from V and 0 bases from J, leaving 10 bases between. CDR1 is SGDLS, CDR2 YYNGEE, per germline. In DNA, the CDR3 is TGTGCCAGCAGCGTAGAACCGGGAAGCTCCTACGAGCAGTACTTC. Amino acids: CASSVEPGSSYEQYF.

The chain is built from TRBV5-5 and TRBJ2-2, with TRBD1 matching 7 bases. CDR3 length equals 16 residues. Trimming removed 2 bases from V and 3 bases from J; junction bases left unmatched: 7. Germline CDR1 and CDR2: SGHKS and YYEKEE (reference sequence). The CDR3 is CASSLSGGRYTGELFF. The CDR3 DNA follows: TGTGCCAGCAGCTTATCAGGGGGACGGTACACCGGGGAGCTGTTTTTT. The complete variable domain, with remaining parts taken from reference TRBV5-5 and TRBJ2-2, reads DAGVTQSPTHLIKTRGQQVTLRCSPISGHKSVSWYQQVLGQGPQFIFQYYEKEERGRGNFPDRFSARQFPNYSSELNVNALLLGDSALYLCASSLSGGRYTGELFFGEGSRLTVL.

The chain is built from TRBV29-1 and TRBJ2-7, with TRBD1 identical over 9 bases. Germline lookup yields CDR1 SQVTM and CDR2 ANQGSEA. After removal of 6 bases from V and 6 bases from J, the junction contained 6 bases not matched to a gene. The CDR3 runs to 12 residues. The CDR3 loop is CSVSGTGIEQYF. As DNA, the CDR3 is TGCAGCGTCTCCGGGACAGGGATCGAGCAGTACTTC.

V is TRBV7-9 and J is TRBJ2-5; 10 bases are a match to TRBD2. The CDR3 has 16 amino acids. The V and J ends lost 6 bases and 5 bases, in that order; junction bases with no gene match: 12. Germline V lookup: CDR1 SEHNR, CDR2 FQNEAQ (reference sequence). The CDR3 spells CASRVSPSGSGETQYF. The DNA of the CDR3 is TGTGCCAGCAGGGTTTCTCCTAGCGGGAGTGGGGAGACCCAGTACTTC.

The chain employs TRBV10-3 and TRBJ1-5, with D perhaps TRBD1 (6 bases). V was clipped by 2 bases and J by 0 bases, with 23 bases between them. The CDR3 extends over 20 amino acids. The germline CDR1 and CDR2 sequences are ENHRY and SYGVKD. The CDR3 is CAISENGPPRGHYSNQPQHF. In DNA form, the CDR3 reads TGTGCCATCAGTGAGAATGGCCCGCCACGGGGACATTATAGCAATCAGCCCCAGCATTTT.